A selection of T cell receptor beta chains follows, all from one sample in a study of T-cell memory formation after mild COVID-19. MiXCR, run by TCRdb on the 5' RACE reads, gives a single entry per CDR3 protein. Altogether 350,000 to 500,000 distinct CDR3 sequences are present, over 15% being singletons, with the ten largest covering around a fifth. Sequencing was carried out using PBMCs or a T cell subset sorted from them (not recorded which). The receptors were gathered from a man younger than 30 who had mild COVID-19 (a few samples of this study predate the infection). Cell type and time point are not known. Both conserved end residues are part of each CDR3. Each record gives: clone size, D gene, J gene, V gene, CDR3 protein, CDR3 DNA. D genes are given only for firm matches. Size tells how often a clone was seen (once, few, many) or the class of an expanded clone, and some rows leave it out.

NA,NA,TRBJ2-2,TRBV12-3/TRBV12-4,CASTLTLPGELFF,TGTGCCAGCACCCTGACACTACCCGGGGAGCTGTTTTTT
few,NA,TRBJ1-5,TRBV3-1,CASSQGSGGNQPQHF,TGTGCCAGCAGCCAAGGGAGCGGGGGGAATCAGCCCCAGCATTTT
NA,NA,TRBJ2-3,TRBV4-2,CASSQDGVTDTQYF,TGTGCCAGCAGCCAAGACGGAGTCACAGATACGCAGTATTTT
NA,TRBD1,TRBJ1-2,TRBV4-3,CASSPTGQAPPGYTF,TGCGCCAGCAGCCCAACAGGACAGGCTCCCCCCGGCTACACCTTC
NA,NA,TRBJ2-3,TRBV5-1,CASSSEYTQYF,TGCGCCAGCAGCTCCGAGTATACGCAGTATTTT
NA,TRBD2,TRBJ2-5,TRBV6-6,CASSPGLAGPQETQYF,TGTGCCAGCAGTCCAGGACTAGCGGGGCCCCAAGAGACCCAGTACTTC
many,NA,TRBJ2-2,TRBV10-3,CAISFTGELFF,TGTGCCATCAGTTTCACCGGGGAGCTGTTTTTT
NA,NA,TRBJ2-2,TRBV7-9,CASSLVGAIAENTGELFF,TGTGCCAGCAGCTTAGTGGGGGCGATTGCGGAAAACACCGGGGAGCTGTTTTTT
few,NA,TRBJ2-5,TRBV7-2,CASSAPGPRPQYF,TGTGCCAGCAGCGCTCCGGGACCCCGGCCCCAGTACTTC
many,TRBD1,TRBJ1-1,TRBV6-5,CASSYWKGQGTEAFF,TGTGCCAGCAGTTACTGGAAGGGACAGGGGACTGAAGCTTTCTTT
few,TRBD1,TRBJ2-5,TRBV15,CATSRVQQGAGETQYF,TGTGCCACCAGCAGGGTCCAACAGGGGGCGGGAGAGACCCAGTACTTC
few,NA,TRBJ1-2,TRBV6-2/TRBV6-3,CASSPSPGWYGYTF,TGTGCCAGCAGTCCCAGTCCGGGGTGGTATGGCTACACCTTC
NA,TRBD2,TRBJ2-1,TRBV6-4,CASSAYSGGFNEQFF,TGTGCCAGCAGCGCCTACAGCGGGGGGTTCAATGAGCAGTTCTTC
many,NA,TRBJ1-1,TRBV29-1,CSVTLHENTEAFF,TGCAGCGTGACCTTACACGAGAACACTGAAGCTTTCTTT
few,NA,TRBJ1-4,TRBV21-1,CASSEGQQDNEKLFF,TGTGCCAGCAGCGAAGGACAGCAAGATAATGAAAAACTGTTTTTT
NA,NA,TRBJ2-1,TRBV7-9,CASSPFRAYVLF,TGTGCCAGCAGCCCCTTTCGGGCCTACGTGCTCTTC
NA,NA,TRBJ1-3,TRBV4-2,CASSQDYGAVVGNTIYF,TGTGCCAGCAGCCAAGATTACGGGGCGGTCGTTGGAAACACCATATATTTT
NA,NA,TRBJ2-6,TRBV24-1,CATSELNSGANVLTF,TGTGCCACCAGTGAGTTGAACTCTGGGGCCAACGTCCTGACTTTC
NA,TRBD2,TRBJ2-3,TRBV20-1,CSAWTSGGSSYTQYF,TGCAGTGCTTGGACTAGCGGGGGGTCTTCGTATACGCAGTATTTT
few,NA,TRBJ1-2,TRBV7-9,CASRPREGDYGYTF,TGTGCCAGCAGACCAAGGGAGGGGGACTATGGCTACACCTTC
NA,TRBD1,TRBJ1-6,TRBV28,CATGQSSYNSPLHF,TGTGCCACGGGACAGAGCTCCTATAATTCACCCCTCCACTTT
few,TRBD2,TRBJ2-1,TRBV5-1,CASSTHVPGLAYNEQFF,TGCGCCAGCAGCACCCACGTACCGGGACTAGCCTACAATGAGCAGTTCTTC
NA,NA,TRBJ2-7,TRBV7-9,CASSLPGTLYGEQYF,TGTGCCAGCAGCTTACCGGGGACCCTCTATGGCGAGCAGTACTTC
NA,TRBD1,TRBJ1-2,TRBV7-9,CDSSLVEGAYYGYTF,TGTGACAGCAGCTTAGTGGAGGGGGCCTACTATGGCTACACCTTC
few,NA,TRBJ1-1,TRBV6-5,CASSYSSRLIDRAFF,TGTGCCAGCAGTTACTCCTCAAGGTTAATCGACCGAGCTTTCTTT
few,NA,TRBJ2-4,TRBV20-1,CSASVTTNIQYF,TGCAGTGCTAGCGTCACCACTAACATTCAGTACTTC
few,NA,TRBJ2-5,TRBV12-5,CASGPDPQGGRETQYF,TGTGCTAGTGGTCCCGACCCACAGGGAGGAAGAGAGACCCAGTACTTC
few,TRBD1,TRBJ1-6,TRBV6-5,CASSYSWGQHNSPLHF,TGTGCCAGCAGTTACTCTTGGGGACAGCATAATTCACCCCTCCACTTT
NA,TRBD2,TRBJ2-3,TRBV6-5,CASSSGGAAPRTDTQYF,TGTGCCAGCAGTAGCGGGGGGGCAGCTCCACGCACAGATACGCAGTATTTT
few,TRBD2,TRBJ2-1,TRBV6-2/TRBV6-3,CASSGRLAAYNEQFF,TGTGCCAGCAGTGGAAGACTAGCGGCTTACAATGAGCAGTTCTTC
NA,NA,TRBJ1-5,TRBV20-1,CSARAVVSNQPQHF,TGCAGTGCTAGAGCGGTGGTGAGCAATCAGCCCCAGCATTTT
NA,NA,TRBJ1-2,TRBV20-1,CSARDTPGTLNYGYTF,TGCAGTGCTAGAGACACTCCCGGGACACTGAACTATGGCTACACCTTC
NA,NA,TRBJ1-5,TRBV28,CASSFRETIGNQPQHF,TGTGCCAGCAGTTTTAGGGAAACGATTGGCAATCAGCCCCAGCATTTT
once,NA,TRBJ2-7,TRBV11-1,CASSLTGSEVYEQYF,TGTGCCAGCAGCCTGACAGGATCTGAAGTCTACGAGCAGTACTTC
NA,TRBD1,TRBJ2-7,TRBV7-2,CASSPGTGYYEQYF,TGTGCCAGCAGCCCTGGGACAGGTTACTACGAGCAGTACTTC
few,TRBD2,TRBJ2-3,TRBV12-3/TRBV12-4,CASTWGGGADTQYF,TGTGCCAGCACTTGGGGCGGGGGGGCGGATACGCAGTATTTT
NA,TRBD1,TRBJ1-6,TRBV7-8,CASSLVRTGAYNSPLHF,TGTGCCAGCAGCTTAGTCCGGACAGGGGCCTATAATTCACCCCTCCACTTT
NA,NA,TRBJ2-2,TRBV3-1,CASSLQLGAGTGELFF,TGTGCCAGCAGCCTTCAATTAGGGGCCGGCACCGGGGAGCTGTTTTTT
NA,NA,TRBJ1-4,TRBV5-5,CASSFPLRSNEKLFF,TGTGCCAGCAGCTTCCCTCTAAGATCTAATGAAAAACTGTTTTTT
NA,TRBD2,TRBJ2-2,TRBV7-2,CASSPWGSGATGELFF,TGTGCCAGCAGCCCCTGGGGCAGCGGGGCGACCGGGGAGCTGTTTTTT
NA,NA,TRBJ1-2,TRBV7-2,CASSLTAGYTF,TGTGCCAGCAGCTTAACCGCTGGCTACACCTTC
many,NA,TRBJ1-5,TRBV4-3,CASSQDSQGNQPQHF,TGCGCCAGCAGCCAAGATAGTCAGGGGAACCAGCCCCAGCATTTT